The clone carrying this T cell receptor beta chain was counted at least ten times. This sample stems from a study of T cells in Graves' hyperthyroidism and ophthalmopathy. V was shortened by 5 bases and J by 8 bases, with 12 bases between the two germline ends. CDR3 length: 12 residues. The V gene's germline CDR1 is SGHVS and CDR2 FNYEAQ. RNA transcripts were the template for amplifying TCR beta CDR3 regions. A first-round RT-PCR of the TCR CDR3 used the HTBI primer set. TCRdb reprocessed the multiplex PCR reads via MiXCR and lists one record per CDR3 protein. The sample shows about 380,000 distinct CDR3 sequences, about 15% of them seen only once. Thyroid ultrasound and orbital computed tomography, with clinical symptoms and serum thyroxine and TRAb, informed diagnoses. PBMCs came from 10 ml fresh peripheral blood.

Sequenced sample: blood. The receptor's source is a woman in her sixties or seventies with Graves' hyperthyroidism. J is TRBJ1-2 and V is TRBV7-6, with D unclear. CDR3 DNA: TGTGCCAGCAGCGGAGGGTCTCACGGCTACACCTTC. It yields the protein CASSGGSHGYTF. Together with reference TRBV7-6 and TRBJ1-2, the CDR3 gives the full variable domain: GAGVSQSPRYKVTKRGQDVALRCDPISGHVSLYWYRQALGQGPEFLTYFNYEAQQDKSGLPNDRFSAERPEGSISTLTIQRTEQRDSAMYRCASSGGSHGYTFGSGTRLTVV.